One sample yielded the 30 T cell receptor beta chains listed below, sequenced in a study of shared clonotypes between healthy human individuals. The naive CD8 subset, CD45RO-negative cells positively selected for CCR7, excluded terminally differentiated effector memory CD45RA+ cells. Assay used: immunoSEQ multiplex PCR; TCRdb lists only in-frame clones, some missing. The sample holds 2 million to 2.5 million clones; roughly 91% are singletons and the top ten take roughly 1.8%. Sequenced sample: naive CD8+ T cells from PBMCs. The source is a man younger than 35 in good health. Some clones in this sample may be carry-over from other donors' samples.

The chain couples TRBV9 to TRBJ2-7; possibly TRBD2 for D (5 bases). V was shortened by 4 bases and J by 3 bases, with 17 bases between the two germline ends. Germline CDR1 reads SGDLS; CDR2 reads YYNGEE. The CDR3 has 15 amino acids. The CDR3 nucleotides read TGTGCCAGCAGCCCCTCCTCCGGGGTTCTCTACGAGCAGTACTTC. Protein: CASSPSSGVLYEQYF.

The rearrangement uses TRBV7-8 and TRBJ2-7, with 9 positions matching TRBD1. Germline V gene lookup returns CDR1 SGHVS and CDR2 FQNEAQ. The CDR3 length is 14 residues. Trimming removed 4 bases from V and 9 bases from J; junction bases left unmatched: 10. The CDR3 sequence is CASSSDRGYLLQYF. CDR3 DNA sequence: TGTGCCAGCAGCTCAGACAGGGGGTATTTGTTGCAGTACTTC.

The chain joins TRBV6-5 to TRBJ2-2; D is tentatively TRBD1 or TRBD2 (5 bases each). The V end was cut by 1 base, the J end by 6 bases, with 12 bases between. The V gene's germline CDR1 is MNHEY and CDR2 SVGAGI. The CDR3 sequence is 15 residues long. The CDR3 coding sequence is TGTGCCAGCAGTTACTACAGGCTGGGGGCCGGGGAGCTGTTTTTT. Amino acids: CASSYYRLGAGELFF.

With regard to this clone: The sample holds other DNA sequences that translate to the same CDR3. The chain uses TRBV6-5 and TRBJ1-1; the match to TRBD1 covers 7 bases. The CDR3 totals 14 residues. V shed 2 bases and J 5 bases; nucleotides not matched to a gene: 5. Germline CDR1 MNHEY, CDR2 SVGAGI. For the CDR3, the DNA is TGTGCCAGCAGTTACGGGCAGGGGGGAACTGAAGCTTTCTTT. Translation: CASSYGQGGTEAFF.

The CDR3 is CASSPPLVGGPETQYF. In DNA, the CDR3 is TGTGCCAGCAGCCCCCCTCTCGTGGGAGGACCAGAGACCCAGTACTTC. The chain combines TRBV27 with TRBJ2-5; tentative D call: TRBD2 (6 bases). This CDR3 has 16 residues. The ends were cut back, 6 bases at V and 4 bases at J, with 21 bases in the middle. Germline V gene lookup returns CDR1 MNHEY and CDR2 SMNVEV (reference sequence).

The chain couples TRBV29-1 to TRBJ1-2, with 10 bases fitting TRBD1. This CDR3 region has 17 residues. After removal of 3 bases from V and 4 bases from J, the junction contained 14 bases not matched to a gene. Looked up from germline, CDR1 is SQVTM and CDR2 is ANQGSEA. CDR3 amino acids: CSVDAGLTGQGTYGYTF. CDR3 coding DNA: TGCAGCGTTGACGCGGGGCTAACGGGACAGGGGACCTATGGCTACACCTTC.

The chain links TRBV28 to TRBJ1-2; 8 nucleotides align to TRBD1. Germline CDR1 reads MDHEN; CDR2 reads SYDVKM. The CDR3 totals 16 residues. V dropped 2 bases and J dropped 8; count of bases not matched to a gene: 13. This CDR3 reads CASSLPSTGTGEGYTF. The CDR3 nucleotides read TGTGCCAGCAGTTTACCCTCGACCGGGACAGGCGAGGGCTACACCTTC.

A single count supports this clone. This chain links TRBV6-1 with TRBJ1-5; D uncertain. The germline gives CDR1 MNHNS, CDR2 SASEGT. This CDR3 region has 15 residues. The V end lost 4 bases, the J end lost 8 bases, and 18 bases lay between the germline ends. This CDR3 reads CASSAGSAPGEPQHF. The CDR3 DNA reads TGTGCCAGCAGTGCCGGGAGCGCCCCAGGAGAGCCCCAGCATTTT.

This chain connects TRBV5-6 to TRBJ1-1; 7 bases match TRBD1. CDR3 size: 15 residues. Germline assignment: CDR1 SGHDT and CDR2 YYEEEE. The V and J ends lost 1 base and 2 bases, in that order; junction bases with no gene match: 5. The CDR3 nucleotides read TGTGCCAGCAGCTTGCGGGGGACAGCCAACACTGAAGCTTTCTTT. Translated: CASSLRGTANTEAFF.

The rearrangement joins TRBV5-1 to TRBJ1-6, with 7 positions matching TRBD1. Germline values: CDR1 SGHRS, CDR2 YFSETQ. V shed 0 bases, J shed 6 bases, and the junction held 12 bases outside the gene matches. This CDR3 region has 18 residues. In nucleotides, the CDR3 is TGCGCCAGCAGCTTGGAAGGACAGGCCTTCCAAAGTAATTCACCCCTCCACTTT. Amino acids: CASSLEGQAFQSNSPLHF.

On this clone itself: The sample contains more than one DNA sequence encoding this CDR3. The chain couples TRBV9 to TRBJ1-3; D is perhaps TRBD1 (5 bases). This CDR3 is 15 amino acids long. V shed 0 bases and J shed 0 bases, with 7 bases lying between them. Germline V gives CDR1 SGDLS, CDR2 YYNGEE. In nucleotides, the CDR3 is TGTGCCAGCAGCGTAGGACAGTCCTCTGGAAACACCATATATTTT. Translating gives CASSVGQSSGNTIYF. Based on the CDR3 plus reference TRBV9 and TRBJ1-3, the full variable domain is DSGVTQTPKHLITATGQRVTLRCSPRSGDLSVYWYQQSLDQGLQFLIQYYNGEERAKGNILERFSAQQFPDLHSELNLSSLELGDSALYFCASSVGQSSGNTIYFGEGSWLTVV.

The chain has TRBV14 and TRBJ1-1; 8 bases are a match to TRBD1. Germline V gives CDR1 SGHDN, CDR2 FVKESK. The J segment lost 0 bases and the V segment lost 1 base, leaving 4 bases of the junction unmatched. The CDR3 is made up of 16 amino acids. Here the CDR3 reads CASSQGTGPMNTEAFF. CDR3 sequence (DNA): TGTGCCAGCAGCCAAGGGACAGGGCCGATGAACACTGAAGCTTTCTTT.

The chain employs TRBV5-8 and TRBJ2-7, with no clear D. V was shortened by 6 bases and J by 3 bases, with 13 bases between the two germline ends. The CDR3 is 13 residues long. The germline CDR1 and CDR2 sequences are SGHTS and YDEGEE. The CDR3 DNA is TGTGCCAGCACCCCCTCCCCGGACTACGAGCAGTACTTC. Translating it yields CASTPSPDYEQYF.

The rearrangement links TRBV7-3 to TRBJ2-7; 12 positions agree with TRBD2. The CDR3 sequence is 15 residues long. Unmatched junction bases numbered 7, after V lost 5 bases and J lost 5 bases. Germline V CDR1 and CDR2: SGHTA, FQGTGA. In nucleotides, the CDR3 is TGTGCCAGCAGCCCCGGGACTAGCGGGTCTAACGAGCAGTACTTC. Protein product: CASSPGTSGSNEQYF. Full variable domain (remainder filled in from reference TRBV7-3 and TRBJ2-7): GAGVSQTPSNKVTEKGKYVELRCDPISGHTALYWYRQSLGQGPEFLIYFQGTGAADDSGLPNDRFFAVRPEGSVSTLKIQRTERGDSAVYLCASSPGTSGSNEQYFGPGTRLTVT.

The chain is built from TRBV27 and TRBJ2-7, with D maybe TRBD2 (5 bases). V was cut by 8 bases and J by 1 base, with 12 bases left in between. The CDR3 is made up of 13 amino acids. Germline lookup yields CDR1 MNHEY and CDR2 SMNVEV (reference sequence). CDR3 amino acids: CASRARGSYEQYF. The CDR3 coding sequence is TGTGCCAGCCGGGCTCGAGGGTCCTACGAGCAGTACTTC.

This chain connects TRBV27 to TRBJ1-6; D is uncertain. The V end was cut by 5 bases, the J end by 7 bases, with 9 bases between. The CDR3 runs 13 residues. The germline V gene encodes CDR1 MNHEY and CDR2 SMNVEV (reference sequence). The CDR3 spells CASSQMENSPLHF. CDR3 nucleotide sequence: TGTGCCAGCAGTCAAATGGAAAATTCACCCCTCCACTTT.

This clone has a single count. The chain carries TRBV11-3 and TRBJ2-7; D gene uncertain. Germline V gene data show CDR1 as SGHNT and CDR2 as YENEEA. Trimming took off 1 base at V and 2 bases at J, with 9 bases between the two ends. CDR3 length: 14 residues. The DNA for the CDR3 is TGTGCCAGCAGCTTAGTTGGCCACCCCTACGAGCAGTACTTC. Translated: CASSLVGHPYEQYF.

The V call is TRBV27, the J call TRBJ1-5, with D perhaps TRBD1 (6 bases). CDR3 size: 16 residues. V dropped 5 bases and J dropped 8 bases, with 22 bases sitting between them. Germline V gene data show CDR1 as MNHEY and CDR2 as SMNVEV (reference sequence). CDR3 sequence (DNA): TGTGCCAGCAGTCCGATACAGGGCCCTTGGACGGAGCCCCAGCATTTT. Protein sequence: CASSPIQGPWTEPQHF.

The gene calls are TRBV27 and TRBJ1-4; 8 bases map to TRBD1. The CDR3 has 17 amino acids. CDR1 is MNHEY, CDR2 SMNVEV, per germline (reference sequence). Trimming took 2 bases from V and 2 from J; bases not matched to a gene: 7. The CDR3 reads CASSLQQGEWTNEKLFF. In DNA, the CDR3 is TGTGCCAGCAGTTTACAACAGGGGGAGTGGACTAATGAAAAACTGTTTTTT. Complete variable domain (other parts from reference TRBV27 and TRBJ1-4): EAQVTQNPRYLITVTGKKLTVTCSQNMNHEYMSWYRQDPGLGLRQIYYSMNVEVTDKGDVPEGYKVSRKEKRNFPLILESPSPNQTSLYFCASSLQQGEWTNEKLFFGSGTQLSVL.

The rearrangement links TRBV2 to TRBJ2-7, with a tentative D call TRBD2 (6 bases). Germline V lookup: CDR1 SNHLY, CDR2 FYNNEI. The V gene lost 8 bases and the J gene lost 1 base, with 9 bases spanning the gap. The CDR3 consists of 12 residues. The CDR3 DNA reads TGTGCCAGCTCGGCGGGGTCCTACGAGCAGTACTTC. It specifies CASSAGSYEQYF.

The gene calls are TRBV29-1 and TRBJ2-1, with TRBD2 matching 10 bases. The CDR3 totals 13 residues. Losses at the gene ends were 8 bases for V and 7 bases for J; bases not matched to a gene: 8. The germline gives CDR1 SQVTM, CDR2 ANQGSEA. The CDR3 loop is CSPTSGNFNEQFF. CDR3 DNA: TGCAGCCCAACTAGCGGGAACTTTAATGAGCAGTTCTTC.

The chain couples TRBV27 to TRBJ2-5; D tentatively reads TRBD1 or TRBD2 (5 bases each). The length of the CDR3 is 13 residues. The V end lost 5 bases, the J end lost 2 bases, and 9 bases lay between the germline ends. In germline, CDR1 is MNHEY, CDR2 SMNVEV (reference sequence). The CDR3 region has the DNA TGTGCCAGCAGTCGGGACGGTCAAGAGACCCAGTACTTC. Protein sequence: CASSRDGQETQYF.

The J gene is TRBJ2-7, the V gene TRBV28; the match to TRBD2 covers 8 bases. Per the germline V gene, CDR1 is MDHEN and CDR2 is SYDVKM. V gave up 5 bases and J gave up 2 bases; unmatched junction bases: 11. This CDR3 has 16 amino acids. In DNA, the CDR3 is TGTGCCAGCAGTCTACCAACTAGCGGCACCACCTACGAGCAGTACTTC. It translates to CASSLPTSGTTYEQYF.

The J gene is TRBJ2-2, the V gene TRBV13, with TRBD2 matching over 7 bases. Losses at the gene ends were 5 bases for V and 6 bases for J; bases not matched to a gene: 3. Germline V CDR1 and CDR2: PRHDT, FYEKMQ (reference sequence). This CDR3 contains 13 residues. CDR3 bases: TGTGCCAGCAGCCCAGGGAGGGCCGGGGAGCTGTTTTTT. It specifies CASSPGRAGELFF.

The chain recombines TRBV28 with TRBJ2-3, with 11 bases lining up with TRBD1. V lost 3 bases, J lost 7 bases, and 6 bases stayed unmatched. CDR3 length: 15 amino acids. Germline CDR1 and CDR2: MDHEN and SYDVKM. Here the CDR3 DNA reads TGTGCCAGCAGTTTTCGGACAGGGGGCCTTTATACGCAGTATTTT. It encodes CASSFRTGGLYTQYF.

The rearrangement uses TRBV10-3 and TRBJ1-2; TRBD1 is a possible D gene (5 bases). The germline CDR1 and CDR2 sequences are ENHRY and SYGVKD. The CDR3 has 13 residues. Trimming cost V 7 bases and J 4 bases, with 13 bases left between them. The CDR3 here is CAINSGRGYGYTF. The CDR3 DNA follows: TGTGCCATCAATTCAGGGCGGGGCTATGGCTACACCTTC.

The J gene is TRBJ2-1, the V gene TRBV27; TRBD1 is a possible D gene (5 bases). Germline CDR1 MNHEY, CDR2 SMNVEV (reference sequence). Trimming took 5 bases from V and 9 from J, leaving 8 bases between them. The length of the CDR3 is 11 residues. CDR3 sequence: CASSGRGEQFF. For the CDR3, the DNA is TGTGCCAGCAGTGGAAGGGGTGAGCAGTTCTTC.

The V call is TRBV6-1, the J call TRBJ2-2; TRBD2 matches 9 bases. This CDR3 has 14 residues. Germline CDR1 MNHNS, CDR2 SASEGT. Losses at the gene ends were 9 bases for V and 6 bases for J; bases not matched to a gene: 8. The CDR3 nucleotides are TGTGCCAGGGGGGGCGGGACTAGCCCCGGGGAGCTGTTTTTT. It encodes CARGGGTSPGELFF.

CDR3 region: CASSLRRVGEKLFF. Here the CDR3 DNA reads TGTGCCAGCAGTTTAAGGCGGGTGGGTGAAAAACTGTTTTTT. The chain employs TRBV28 and TRBJ1-4, with no clear D. The CDR3 covers 14 residues. Germline CDR1 is MDHEN and CDR2 is SYDVKM. The ends were cut back, 2 bases at V and 7 bases at J, with 11 bases in the middle.

V is TRBV19 and J is TRBJ2-7; no clear D. V dropped 2 bases and J dropped 4 bases, with 12 bases sitting between them. The CDR3 is made up of 14 amino acids. CDR1 and CDR2 from the germline V gene are LNHDA and SQIVND (reference sequence). Written as DNA, the CDR3 is TGTGCCAGTAGTATAAGGGAAAGATGGTACGAGCAGTACTTC. This codes for CASSIRERWYEQYF.